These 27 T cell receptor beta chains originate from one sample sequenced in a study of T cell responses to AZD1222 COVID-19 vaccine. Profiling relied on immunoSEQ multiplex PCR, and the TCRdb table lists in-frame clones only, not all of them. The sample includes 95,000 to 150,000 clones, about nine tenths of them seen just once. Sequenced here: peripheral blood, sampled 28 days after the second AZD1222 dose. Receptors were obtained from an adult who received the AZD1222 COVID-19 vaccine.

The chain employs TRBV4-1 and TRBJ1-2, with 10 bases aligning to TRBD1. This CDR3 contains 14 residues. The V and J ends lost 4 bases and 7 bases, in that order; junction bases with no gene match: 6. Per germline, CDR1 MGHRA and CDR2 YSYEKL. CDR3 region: CASSPRDRGIGYTF. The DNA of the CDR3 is TGCGCCAGCAGCCCCCGGGACAGGGGTATTGGCTACACCTTC.

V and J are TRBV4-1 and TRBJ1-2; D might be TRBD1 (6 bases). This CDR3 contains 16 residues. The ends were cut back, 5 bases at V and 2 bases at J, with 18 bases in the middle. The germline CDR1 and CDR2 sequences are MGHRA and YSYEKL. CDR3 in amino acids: CASSYDADRGNYGYTF. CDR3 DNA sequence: TGCGCCAGCAGCTATGATGCGGACAGAGGAAACTATGGCTACACCTTC.

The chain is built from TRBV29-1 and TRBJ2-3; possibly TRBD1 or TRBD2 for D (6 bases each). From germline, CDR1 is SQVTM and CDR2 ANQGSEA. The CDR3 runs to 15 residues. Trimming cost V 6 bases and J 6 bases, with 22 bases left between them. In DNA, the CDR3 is TGCAGCGTGGGTGGAGGGGGAGTGGTTGCTGATACGCAGTATTTT. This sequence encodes CSVGGGGVVADTQYF.

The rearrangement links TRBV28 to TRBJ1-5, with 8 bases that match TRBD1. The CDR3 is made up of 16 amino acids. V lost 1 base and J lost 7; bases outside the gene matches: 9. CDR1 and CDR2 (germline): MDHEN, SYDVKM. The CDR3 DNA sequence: TGTGCCAGCAGTTTATTATCCACAGGGGGAGGGCAGCCCCAGCATTTT. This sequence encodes CASSLLSTGGGQPQHF. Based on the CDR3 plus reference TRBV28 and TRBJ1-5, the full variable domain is DVKVTQSSRYLVKRTGEKVFLECVQDMDHENMFWYRQDPGLGLRLIYFSYDVKMKEKGDIPEGYSVSREKKERFSLILESASTNQTSMYLCASSLLSTGGGQPQHFGDGTRLSIL.

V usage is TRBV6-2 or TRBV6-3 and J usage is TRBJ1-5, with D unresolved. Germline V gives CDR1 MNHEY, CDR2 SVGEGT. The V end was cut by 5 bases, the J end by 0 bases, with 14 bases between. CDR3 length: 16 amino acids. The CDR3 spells CASSQAGGNSNQPQHF. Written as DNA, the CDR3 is TGTGCCAGCAGTCAGGCTGGTGGGAATAGCAATCAGCCCCAGCATTTT.

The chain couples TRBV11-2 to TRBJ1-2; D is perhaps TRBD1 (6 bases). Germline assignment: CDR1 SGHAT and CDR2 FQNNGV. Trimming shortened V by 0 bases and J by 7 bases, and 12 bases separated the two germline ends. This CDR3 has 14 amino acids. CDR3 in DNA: TGTGCCAGCAGCTTAGATGGGGGCGCGGTTGGCTACACCTTC. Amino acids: CASSLDGGAVGYTF.

The CDR3 reads CASSYSLSAEQFF. The CDR3, as DNA: TGTGCCAGCAGTTACTCGCTGTCCGCTGAGCAGTTCTTC. The chain links TRBV6-5 to TRBJ2-1, with D unresolved. This CDR3 is built from 13 residues. The V end was cut by 0 bases, the J end by 9 bases, with 9 bases between. Germline V lookup: CDR1 MNHEY, CDR2 SVGAGI.

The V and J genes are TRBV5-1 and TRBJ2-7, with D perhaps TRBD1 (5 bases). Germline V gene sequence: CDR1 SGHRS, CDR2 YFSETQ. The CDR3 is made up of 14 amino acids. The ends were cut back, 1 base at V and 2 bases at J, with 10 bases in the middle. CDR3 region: CASSLPGLTYEQYF. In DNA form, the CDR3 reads TGCGCCAGCAGCTTGCCAGGGCTGACCTACGAGCAGTACTTC.

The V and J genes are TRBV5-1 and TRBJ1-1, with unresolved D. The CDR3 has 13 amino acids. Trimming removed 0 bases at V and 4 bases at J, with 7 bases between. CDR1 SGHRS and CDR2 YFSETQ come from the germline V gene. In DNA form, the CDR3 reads TGCGCCAGCAGCTTGGGGTCGGGCACTGAAGCTTTCTTT. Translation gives CASSLGSGTEAFF.

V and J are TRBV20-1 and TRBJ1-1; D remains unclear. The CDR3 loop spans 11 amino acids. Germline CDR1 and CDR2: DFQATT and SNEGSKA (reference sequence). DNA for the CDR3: TGCAGGGCCGGGGAGAACACTGAAGCTTTCTTT. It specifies CRAGENTEAFF.

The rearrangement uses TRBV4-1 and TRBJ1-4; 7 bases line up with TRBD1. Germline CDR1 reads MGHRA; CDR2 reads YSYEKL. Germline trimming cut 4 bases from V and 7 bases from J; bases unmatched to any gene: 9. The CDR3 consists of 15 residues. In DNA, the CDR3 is TGCGCCAGCAGCCCTTTAGGGGGCATGATTGAAAAACTGTTTTTT. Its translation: CASSPLGGMIEKLFF.

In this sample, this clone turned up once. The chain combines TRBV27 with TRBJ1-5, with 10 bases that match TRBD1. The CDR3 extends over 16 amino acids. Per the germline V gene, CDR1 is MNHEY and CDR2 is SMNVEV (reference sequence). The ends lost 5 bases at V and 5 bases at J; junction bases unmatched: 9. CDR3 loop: CASSPIDRGRDQPQHF. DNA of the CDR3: TGTGCCAGCAGTCCCATTGACAGGGGGCGAGATCAGCCCCAGCATTTT.

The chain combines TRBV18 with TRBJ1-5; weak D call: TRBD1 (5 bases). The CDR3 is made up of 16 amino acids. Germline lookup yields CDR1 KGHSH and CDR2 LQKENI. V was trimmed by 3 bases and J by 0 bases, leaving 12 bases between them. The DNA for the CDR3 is TGTGCCAGCTCACCCCCAAAGGGGAGTAGCAATCAGCCCCAGCATTTT. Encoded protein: CASSPPKGSSNQPQHF.

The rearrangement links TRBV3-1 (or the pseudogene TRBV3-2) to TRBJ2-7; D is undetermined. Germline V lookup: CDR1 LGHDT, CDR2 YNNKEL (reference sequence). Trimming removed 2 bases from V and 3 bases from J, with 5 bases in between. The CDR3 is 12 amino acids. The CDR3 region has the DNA TGTGCCAGCAGCCAATCTCACTACGAGCAGTACTTC. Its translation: CASSQSHYEQYF.

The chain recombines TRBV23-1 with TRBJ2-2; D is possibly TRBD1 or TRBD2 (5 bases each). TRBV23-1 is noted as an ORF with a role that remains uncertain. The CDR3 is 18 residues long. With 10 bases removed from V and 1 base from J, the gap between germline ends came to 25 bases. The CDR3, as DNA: TGCGCCATCCTGCGAGGGGAAGTTGTCGGCGGGAACACCGGGGAGCTGTTTTTT. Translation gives CAILRGEVVGGNTGELFF.

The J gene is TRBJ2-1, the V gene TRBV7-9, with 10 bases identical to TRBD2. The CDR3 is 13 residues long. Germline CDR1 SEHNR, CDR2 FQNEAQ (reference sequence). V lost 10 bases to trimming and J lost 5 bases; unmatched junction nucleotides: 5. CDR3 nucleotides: TGTGCCACCGGACTAGCGGAGAACAATGAGCAGTTCTTC. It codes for CATGLAENNEQFF.

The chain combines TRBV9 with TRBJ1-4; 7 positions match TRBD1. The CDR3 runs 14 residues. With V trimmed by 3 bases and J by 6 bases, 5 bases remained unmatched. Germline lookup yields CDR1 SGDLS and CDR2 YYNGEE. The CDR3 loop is CASSATTGDEKLFF. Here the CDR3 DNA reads TGTGCCAGCAGCGCCACAACAGGGGATGAAAAACTGTTTTTT. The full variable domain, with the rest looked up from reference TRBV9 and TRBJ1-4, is DSGVTQTPKHLITATGQRVTLRCSPRSGDLSVYWYQQSLDQGLQFLIQYYNGEERAKGNILERFSAQQFPDLHSELNLSSLELGDSALYFCASSATTGDEKLFFGSGTQLSVL.

The CDR3 is CATSRGTEETQYF. CDR3 bases: TGTGCCACCAGCAGGGGGACAGAAGAGACCCAGTACTTC. The chain is built from TRBV15 and TRBJ2-5; 7 nucleotides match TRBD1. Germline V gives CDR1 LNHNV, CDR2 YYDKDF (reference sequence). The CDR3 extends over 13 amino acids. V lost 3 bases to trimming and J lost 3 bases; unmatched junction nucleotides: 1.

DNA of the CDR3: TGTGCCAGCAGCCCATCTGAGCGGGAGACCCAGTACTTC. Translation gives CASSPSERETQYF. The J gene is TRBJ2-5, the V gene TRBV11-3; D may be TRBD2 (5 bases). With 5 bases removed from V and 5 bases from J, the gap between germline ends came to 12 bases. CDR3 size: 13 residues. Germline-derived CDR1 and CDR2 are SGHNT and YENEEA.

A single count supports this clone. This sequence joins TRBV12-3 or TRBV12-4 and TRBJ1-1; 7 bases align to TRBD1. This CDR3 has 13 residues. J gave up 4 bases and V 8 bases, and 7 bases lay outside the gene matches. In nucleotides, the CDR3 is TGTGCCAGCTCCAGGGGGTACGCCACTGAAGCTTTCTTT. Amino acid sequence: CASSRGYATEAFF.

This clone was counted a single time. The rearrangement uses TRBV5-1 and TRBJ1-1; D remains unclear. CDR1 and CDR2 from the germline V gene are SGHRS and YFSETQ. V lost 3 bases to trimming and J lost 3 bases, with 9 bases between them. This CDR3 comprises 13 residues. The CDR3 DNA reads TGCGCCAGCAGCTCTACGGCGGACACTGAAGCTTTCTTT. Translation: CASSSTADTEAFF.

This chain's CDR3 is CASSSLTGRNTEAFF. In nucleotides, the CDR3 is TGTGCCAGCAGCTCCCTTACAGGGAGGAACACTGAAGCTTTCTTT. The rearrangement uses TRBV11-2 and TRBJ1-1, with a possible D match to TRBD1 (6 bases). V was trimmed by 4 bases and J by 1 base, leaving 13 bases between them. CDR1 is SGHAT, CDR2 FQNNGV, per germline. CDR3 length: 15 residues.

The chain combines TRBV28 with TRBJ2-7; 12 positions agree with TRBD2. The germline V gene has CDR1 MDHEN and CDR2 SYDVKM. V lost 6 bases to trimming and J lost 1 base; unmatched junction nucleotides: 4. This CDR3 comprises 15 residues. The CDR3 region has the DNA TGTGCCAGCAGGCGGACTAGCGGGGAATCCTACGAGCAGTACTTC. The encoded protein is CASRRTSGESYEQYF.

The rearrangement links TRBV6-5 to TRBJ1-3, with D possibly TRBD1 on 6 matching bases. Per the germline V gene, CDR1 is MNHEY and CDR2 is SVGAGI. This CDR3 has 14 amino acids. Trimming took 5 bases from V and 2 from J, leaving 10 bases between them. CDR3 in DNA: TGTGCCAGCAGTCCGACAGGAGCTGGAAACACCATATATTTT. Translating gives CASSPTGAGNTIYF.

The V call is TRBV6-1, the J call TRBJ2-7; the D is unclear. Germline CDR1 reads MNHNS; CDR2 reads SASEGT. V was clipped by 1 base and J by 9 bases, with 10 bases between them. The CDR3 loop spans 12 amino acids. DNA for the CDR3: TGTGCCAGCAGTGAAGTAGACTTTTGGCAGTACTTC. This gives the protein CASSEVDFWQYF.

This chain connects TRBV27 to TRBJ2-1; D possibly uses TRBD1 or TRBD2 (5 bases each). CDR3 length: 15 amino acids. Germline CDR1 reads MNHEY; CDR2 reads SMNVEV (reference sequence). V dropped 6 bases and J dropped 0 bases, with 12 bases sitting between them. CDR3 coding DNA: TGTGCCAGCAGCCGGGACCTTCGCTCCTACAATGAGCAGTTCTTC. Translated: CASSRDLRSYNEQFF.

The CDR3 coding sequence is TGTGCCAGCAGTTACGGCAGCGGGAGTGGAAATGAGCAGTTCTTC. The encoded protein is CASSYGSGSGNEQFF. V usage is TRBV6-5 and J usage is TRBJ2-1; TRBD2 matches 8 bases. CDR1 and CDR2 (germline): MNHEY, SVGAGI. The junction had 7 bases not matched to a gene; V was cut back by 2 bases and J by 7 bases. This CDR3 contains 15 residues.